Shown below are 28 T cell receptor beta chains from a single sample sequenced in a study of patients and donors after allogeneic stem cell transplantation. TCRdb reprocessed the RT-PCR reads via MiXCR and lists one record per CDR3 protein. The data hold under 200,000 distinct CDR3 sequences, with approximately 31% observed a single time. The sequenced sample was blood, either unsorted or a sorted T cell fraction (not recorded which). These TCRs come from a human donor who was either an allogeneic HSCT recipient or a stem cell or donor lymphocyte infusion donor (not recorded which). It is not recorded whose cells these are; they may come from a transplant donor.

This clonotype showed up just a few times. The rearrangement links TRBV14 to TRBJ1-4; D ambiguous. The germline V gene encodes CDR1 SGHDN and CDR2 FVKESK. The CDR3 contains 13 residues. V lost 6 bases and J lost 4, with 9 bases in between. The CDR3 sequence: CASSRYYNEKLFF. The CDR3 nucleotides read TGTGCCAGCAGTAGGTACTATAATGAAAAACTGTTTTTT.

This clonotype was detected a few times. The genes are TRBV20-1 and TRBJ1-4; D remains ambiguous. Germline CDR1 reads DFQATT; CDR2 reads SNEGSKA (reference sequence). The CDR3 is made up of 14 amino acids. Between the trimmed V and J ends, which lost 5 bases and 4 bases, there was a span of 14 bases. The CDR3: CSAPRKDINEKLFF. DNA of the CDR3: TGCAGTGCTCCCCGTAAGGATATTAATGAAAAACTGTTTTTT.

The V and J genes are TRBV30 and TRBJ2-1; tentative D call: TRBD1 (5 bases). The CDR3 is 13 residues long. Germline V CDR1 and CDR2: GTSNPN, SVGIG (reference sequence). V gave up 2 bases and J gave up 3 bases, with 8 bases separating them. The DNA for the CDR3 is TGTGCCTGGAGTCAGGACAACTACAATGAGCAGTTCTTC. It yields the protein CAWSQDNYNEQFF.

The rearrangement uses TRBV12-3 or TRBV12-4 and TRBJ2-7, with 7 bases matching TRBD2. V dropped 10 bases and J dropped 0; count of bases not matched to a gene: 6. The CDR3 is made up of 13 amino acids. The CDR3 spells CATTRGGSYEQYF. The CDR3 region has the DNA TGTGCCACGACTCGCGGGGGCTCCTACGAGCAGTACTTC.

This clonotype was counted between two and nine times. The genes are TRBV29-1 and TRBJ2-7, with a weak D call TRBD2 (6 bases). The V gene lost 3 bases and the J gene lost 4 bases, with 16 bases spanning the gap. The CDR3 length is 14 residues. Looked up from germline, CDR1 is SQVTM and CDR2 is ANQGSEA. The CDR3 DNA follows: TGCAGCGTTGAGGTATATAGCGGAGGATACGAGCAGTACTTC. Translation: CSVEVYSGGYEQYF.

The V and J genes are TRBV9 and TRBJ2-1, with 9 bases aligning to TRBD2. The CDR3 totals 12 residues. The J segment lost 15 bases and the V segment lost 3 bases, leaving 7 bases of the junction unmatched. Germline lookup yields CDR1 SGDLS and CDR2 YYNGEE. DNA of the CDR3: TGTGCCAGCAGCGCCTATAGCGGGAGCCTGTTCTTC. It codes for CASSAYSGSLFF.

J is TRBJ2-3 and V is TRBV9; 9 nucleotides match TRBD1. The V gene end was trimmed by 3 bases and the J gene end by 2 bases; junction bases not matched to a gene: 10. The CDR3 length is 17 residues. Germline V gives CDR1 SGDLS, CDR2 YYNGEE. CDR3 protein: CASSASDRGVPTDTQYF. CDR3 sequence (DNA): TGTGCCAGCAGCGCAAGTGACAGGGGGGTCCCCACAGATACGCAGTATTTT.

This chain links TRBV5-6 with TRBJ2-2, with 10 bases matching TRBD2. This CDR3 region has 16 residues. CDR1 is SGHDT, CDR2 YYEEEE, per germline. Germline trimming cut 5 bases from V and 1 base from J; bases unmatched to any gene: 5. The CDR3 region is CASSPIAGGNTGELFF. CDR3 DNA: TGTGCCAGCAGTCCGATAGCGGGAGGGAACACCGGGGAGCTGTTTTTT.

The chain is built from TRBV7-2 and TRBJ2-1; D is uncertain. Germline CDR1 and CDR2: SGHTA and FQGNSA. The CDR3 extends over 15 amino acids. The V gene lost 2 bases and the J gene lost 0 bases, with 8 bases spanning the gap. Here the CDR3 reads CASSLNEGSYNEQFF. The CDR3 DNA sequence: TGTGCCAGCAGCTTAAACGAAGGCTCCTACAATGAGCAGTTCTTC.

This clonotype was recorded many times. This chain links TRBV20-1 with TRBJ1-2; possible D gene TRBD1, 6 bases. Germline CDR1 DFQATT, CDR2 SNEGSKA (reference sequence). The V end lost 0 bases, the J end lost 4 bases, and 18 bases lay between the germline ends. This CDR3 comprises 16 residues. This CDR3 reads CSARDTGHKGPYGYTF. For the CDR3, the DNA is TGCAGTGCTAGAGATACGGGACACAAGGGACCCTATGGCTACACCTTC.

The genes are TRBV7-9 and TRBJ2-1; possible D gene TRBD2, 5 bases. The CDR3 runs 14 residues. Trimming took off 5 bases at V and 3 bases at J, with 11 bases between the two ends. CDR1 SEHNR and CDR2 FQNEAQ come from the germline V gene (reference sequence). In nucleotides, the CDR3 is TGTGCCAGCAGCCCGCGCCGGGGCTACAATGAGCAGTTCTTC. This translates into CASSPRRGYNEQFF.

In this sample, this clonotype turned up many times. This sequence joins TRBV6-5 and TRBJ1-2; 7 bases align to TRBD1. CDR3 length equals 15 residues. Trimming took 5 bases from V and 5 from J; bases not matched to a gene: 11. Germline V gene lookup returns CDR1 MNHEY and CDR2 SVGAGI. For the CDR3, the DNA is TGTGCCAGCAGTACATTAGGGGGCGCTGGGTATGGCTACACCTTC. Amino acids: CASSTLGGAGYGYTF.

This clonotype was counted only a few times. The V and J genes are TRBV6-5 and TRBJ2-7; unclear D gene. The length of the CDR3 is 13 residues. V lost 2 bases, J lost 5 bases, and 10 bases lay in between. Germline CDR1 and CDR2: MNHEY and SVGAGI. CDR3: CASSYGIDNEQYF. CDR3 DNA: TGTGCCAGCAGTTACGGGATAGATAACGAGCAGTACTTC.

V gene TRBV7-9 combines with J gene TRBJ2-7; perhaps D is TRBD1 or TRBD2 (5 bases each). From germline, CDR1 is SEHNR and CDR2 FQNEAQ (reference sequence). The CDR3 runs 15 residues. V was shortened by 3 bases and J by 2 bases, with 14 bases between the two germline ends. This chain's CDR3 is CASSLPRRGTYEQYF. The CDR3 bases are TGTGCCAGCAGCTTGCCCCGACGGGGCACCTACGAGCAGTACTTC.

The J gene is TRBJ2-3, the V gene TRBV12-3 or TRBV12-4; TRBD1 matches 8 bases. The CDR3 length is 16 residues. V shed 2 bases and J 7 bases; nucleotides not matched to a gene: 11. The CDR3 loop reads CASSLSRGLTLYTQYF. The CDR3 nucleotides are TGTGCCAGCAGTTTAAGCAGGGGGCTAACACTATATACGCAGTATTTT.

V and J are TRBV7-9 and TRBJ1-1; 8 bases fit TRBD1. The CDR3 length is 17 residues. Germline assignment: CDR1 SEHNR and CDR2 FQNEAQ (reference sequence). V lost 4 bases and J lost 10; bases outside the gene matches: 20. CDR3: CASSSLRDRSDKMAAFF. The CDR3 DNA follows: TGTGCCAGCAGCTCCCTCAGGGACAGGTCAGACAAGATGGCAGCTTTCTTT. The variable domain in full, with the rest retrieved from reference TRBV7-9 and TRBJ1-1, is DTGVSQNPRHKITKRGQNVTFRCDPISEHNRLYWYRQTLGQGPEFLTYFQNEAQLEKSRLLSDRFSAERPKGSFSTLEIQRTEQGDSAMYLCASSSLRDRSDKMAAFFGQGTRLTVV.

The sample holds a few counts of this clonotype. The chain employs TRBV5-1 and TRBJ1-1; no clear D gene. This CDR3 contains 14 residues. The V gene's germline CDR1 is SGHRS and CDR2 YFSETQ. Trimming removed 0 bases at V and 1 base at J, with 7 bases between. The CDR3 is CASSLGDPNTEAFF. CDR3 DNA: TGCGCCAGCAGCTTGGGTGATCCGAACACTGAAGCTTTCTTT.

This clonotype was seen more than once but under ten times. The chain is built from TRBV12-3 or TRBV12-4 and TRBJ1-2, with D possibly matching TRBD1 (6 bases). This CDR3 region has 15 residues. Trimming stripped 5 bases from V and 8 bases from J, with 21 bases between. CDR3 region: CASSPGAGEGRGYTF. DNA for the CDR3: TGTGCCAGCAGTCCGGGCGCAGGGGAGGGACGCGGCTACACCTTC.

The chain employs TRBV2 and TRBJ1-2, with TRBD1 identical over 9 bases. Per germline, CDR1 SNHLY and CDR2 FYNNEI. The V gene end was trimmed by 9 bases and the J gene end by 6 bases; junction bases not matched to a gene: 5. The CDR3 spans 12 residues. The CDR3 is CARTGGVNGYTF. CDR3 sequence (DNA): TGTGCCAGAACAGGGGGCGTCAATGGCTACACCTTC.

Only a few counts were recorded for this clonotype. The chain joins TRBV10-3 to TRBJ2-7, with D unresolved. Germline V lookup: CDR1 ENHRY, CDR2 SYGVKD. The CDR3 totals 13 residues. Between the trimmed V and J ends, which lost 5 bases and 3 bases, there was a span of 11 bases. CDR3 coding DNA: TGTGCCATCAGTAAAGGGAATGGCTACGAGCAGTACTTC. Its protein product is CAISKGNGYEQYF.

The rearrangement joins TRBV6-5 to TRBJ2-7; D ambiguous. Trimming stripped 1 base from V and 0 bases from J, with 7 bases between. Germline loops: CDR1 MNHEY, CDR2 SVGAGI. CDR3 length equals 14 residues. The CDR3 sequence: CASSYWQDSYEQYF. For the CDR3, the DNA is TGTGCCAGCAGTTACTGGCAGGACTCCTACGAGCAGTACTTC.

Worth noting for this clonotype: A much larger clone sits a single nucleotide away, making a read error possible. The gene calls are TRBV6-5 and TRBJ1-5, with D possibly being TRBD1 (5 bases). Per germline, CDR1 MNHEY and CDR2 SVGAGI. V was shortened by 5 bases and J by 2 bases, with 10 bases between the two germline ends. This CDR3 comprises 14 residues. Here the CDR3 reads CASSGGRGNQPQHF. In DNA, the CDR3 is TGTGCCAGCAGTGGGGGGAGGGGCAATCAGCCCCAGCATTTT.

In this sample, this clonotype turned up a few times. V and J are TRBV7-9 and TRBJ2-1; D gene uncertain. Per germline, CDR1 SEHNR and CDR2 FQNEAQ (reference sequence). The V end was cut by 2 bases, the J end by 5 bases, with 7 bases between. This CDR3 has 13 amino acids. The CDR3 protein is CASSLRPDNEQFF. The DNA for the CDR3 is TGTGCCAGCAGCTTAAGACCGGACAATGAGCAGTTCTTC.

This rearrangement joins TRBV5-1 to TRBJ1-1; tentatively, D is TRBD1 (6 bases). V was shortened by 0 bases and J by 4 bases, with 10 bases between the two germline ends. The germline V gene has CDR1 SGHRS and CDR2 YFSETQ. The CDR3 has 14 amino acids. CDR3 protein: CASSLVGGGTEAFF. The CDR3 coding sequence is TGCGCCAGCAGCTTGGTAGGGGGAGGCACTGAAGCTTTCTTT.

This clonotype was seen repeatedly, ten times or more. The chain has TRBV4-1 and TRBJ1-4, with a possible D match to TRBD1 (5 bases). V dropped 0 bases and J dropped 4 bases, with 12 bases sitting between them. CDR1 and CDR2 from the germline V gene are MGHRA and YSYEKL. This CDR3 has 16 amino acids. CDR3 residues: CASSQEPGRLNEKLFF. As DNA, the CDR3 is TGCGCCAGCAGCCAAGAGCCGGGACGGCTTAATGAAAAACTGTTTTTT.

This chain uses TRBV4-1 with TRBJ1-4, with 10 bases lining up with TRBD1. The CDR3 is made up of 15 amino acids. The ends lost 4 bases at V and 6 bases at J; junction bases unmatched: 5. CDR1 MGHRA and CDR2 YSYEKL come from the germline V gene. DNA of the CDR3: TGCGCCAGCAGCCTTCCGGGACAGGGGTATGAAAAACTGTTTTTT. This gives the protein CASSLPGQGYEKLFF.

The CDR3 here is CASSWGQGQPEAFF. The CDR3 region has the DNA TGTGCCAGCAGTTGGGGACAGGGACAACCTGAAGCTTTCTTT. The chain joins TRBV6-5 to TRBJ1-1; 9 bases align to TRBD1. Germline V gives CDR1 MNHEY, CDR2 SVGAGI. Germline trimming cut 4 bases from V and 6 bases from J; bases unmatched to any gene: 6. The CDR3 totals 14 residues.

The V call is TRBV10-3, the J call TRBJ2-1; D is unresolved. The CDR3 runs 12 residues. The V end lost 7 bases, the J end lost 10 bases, and 14 bases lay between the germline ends. The germline CDR1 and CDR2 sequences are ENHRY and SYGVKD. CDR3 bases: TGTGCCATCACCGACTGGCCTCAGGAGCAGTTCTTC. Protein: CAITDWPQEQFF.